What follows are 30 T cell receptor beta chains derived from one specimen sequenced in a study of T cell responses to AZD1222 COVID-19 vaccine (dated by TCRdb to the early 2020s). Library generation was performed with the immunoSEQ multiplex PCR assay. TCRdb re-hosts the immuneACCESS table, in-frame sequences only. Its copies lack some clones; in the studies checked, an unresolved V gene accounts for under half of them, and the cause for the rest is not known. This sample gives some 180,000 clones in total; about 91% of them show up just once. The ten largest account for about 0.53% of the sample. The intended sense of this specimen's time point label: baseline before first vaccination. Material: peripheral blood, obtained on day 0 of AZD1222 vaccination. The receptors stem from an adult in good health.

This clone was seen more than once but under ten times. The chain has TRBV15 and TRBJ2-7; D gene ambiguous. This CDR3 has 16 amino acids. V shed 3 bases and J shed 4 bases, with 19 bases lying between them. Germline values: CDR1 LNHNV, CDR2 YYDKDF (reference sequence). CDR3 sequence: CATSRGGRASYYEQYF. In nucleotides, the CDR3 is TGTGCCACCAGCAGGGGTGGACGGGCGAGCTATTACGAGCAGTACTTC.

This chain links TRBV19 with TRBJ1-3; tentative D call: TRBD1 (5 bases). Germline V gives CDR1 LNHDA, CDR2 SQIVND (reference sequence). Trimming cost V 5 bases and J 0 bases, with 11 bases left between them. The CDR3 runs 15 residues. The CDR3 DNA sequence: TGTGCCAGTAGTCTGACAGCTCTCTCTGGAAACACCATATATTTT. This sequence encodes CASSLTALSGNTIYF.

This chain's CDR3 is CAWSGDREGNSPLHF. Written as DNA, the CDR3 is TGTGCCTGGAGCGGGGACAGGGAGGGTAATTCACCCCTCCACTTT. This chain uses TRBV30 with TRBJ1-6, with 9 bases fitting TRBD1. V gave up 3 bases and J gave up 6 bases; unmatched junction bases: 6. The CDR3 totals 15 residues. Germline assignment: CDR1 GTSNPN and CDR2 SVGIG (reference sequence).

The chain uses TRBV29-1 and TRBJ2-3; TRBD2 aligns across 13 bases. The V and J ends lost 4 bases and 5 bases, in that order; junction bases with no gene match: 9. Germline V gene data show CDR1 as SQVTM and CDR2 as ANQGSEA. This CDR3 is built from 16 residues. Written as DNA, the CDR3 is TGCAGCGTTGGTGGACTAGCGGGAGAGTACCGAGATACGCAGTATTTT. Encoded protein: CSVGGLAGEYRDTQYF.

The V gene is TRBV7-5, the J gene TRBJ1-4; the D call in the table, TRBD1, was not verified against the DNA. TRBV7-5 is flagged as a pseudogene. This CDR3 is 17 amino acids long. The DNA of the CDR3 is TGTGCCAGAAGCTTAGAAACAGGGGGCCCAACTAATGAAAAACTGTTTTTT. Its protein product is CARSLETGGPTNEKLFF.

J is TRBJ2-7 and V is TRBV4-2; D perhaps matches TRBD2 (5 bases). The CDR3 runs 14 residues. Germline CDR1 is LGHNA and CDR2 is YNFKEQ. The ends were cut back, 0 bases at V and 2 bases at J, with 8 bases in the middle. The CDR3 DNA reads as TGTGCCAGCAGCCAAGATGCGGGCCCCTACGAGCAGTACTTC. Translating gives CASSQDAGPYEQYF.

The CDR3 here is CSAPLGDTIYF. The CDR3 region has the DNA TGCAGTGCTCCTCTAGGGGACACCATATATTTT. The gene calls are TRBV20-1 and TRBJ1-3; D is possibly TRBD1 (5 bases). Germline V lookup: CDR1 DFQATT, CDR2 SNEGSKA (reference sequence). The CDR3 totals 11 residues. V lost 5 bases, J lost 8 bases, and 10 bases lay in between.

V and J are TRBV5-6 and TRBJ2-1; 9 bases are shared with TRBD1. The CDR3 is 15 amino acids. Per germline, CDR1 SGHDT and CDR2 YYEEEE. The V segment lost 1 base and the J segment 6 bases; nucleotides outside the gene matches: 5. CDR3 protein: CASSLLGQGVNEQFF. CDR3 bases: TGTGCCAGCAGCTTGTTGGGACAGGGTGTCAATGAGCAGTTCTTC.

The chain combines TRBV28 with TRBJ2-3; possibly TRBD1 for D (6 bases). Germline lookup yields CDR1 MDHEN and CDR2 SYDVKM. Trimming removed 8 bases from V and 5 bases from J, with 11 bases in between. CDR3 length: 12 residues. The CDR3 region has the DNA TGTGCCAGCCACGACAGGCTAGATACGCAGTATTTT. Protein product: CASHDRLDTQYF.

The V and J genes are TRBV4-3 and TRBJ2-5; the D call may be TRBD1 or TRBD2 (7 bases each). In germline, CDR1 is LGHNA, CDR2 YSLEER. The CDR3 sequence is 15 residues long. Trimming shortened V by 1 base and J by 8 bases, and 17 bases separated the two germline ends. The CDR3 nucleotides read TGCGCCAGCAGCCAAGGGTCAGGGGGGGAAGGAACCCAGTACTTC. Translating gives CASSQGSGGEGTQYF.

The CDR3 DNA reads TGTGCCAGCAGCTTCGGACAAGACTATGGCTACACCTTC. It codes for CASSFGQDYGYTF. The chain is built from TRBV13 and TRBJ1-2, with D perhaps TRBD1 (5 bases). Germline V gives CDR1 PRHDT, CDR2 FYEKMQ (reference sequence). The CDR3 consists of 13 residues. The V and J ends lost 3 bases and 3 bases respectively, with 8 bases between them.

J is TRBJ2-1 and V is TRBV25-1, with D possibly matching TRBD2 (6 bases). Trimming pared 1 base from V and 5 bases from J, leaving 15 bases between. Germline CDR1 reads MGHDK; CDR2 reads SYGVNS. The CDR3 loop spans 16 amino acids. DNA for the CDR3: TGTGCCAGCAGTGAATTGATGGCGGGATCCGACAATGAGCAGTTCTTC. It encodes CASSELMAGSDNEQFF. Using reference TRBV25-1 and TRBJ2-1 for the parts outside the CDR3, the full variable domain is EADIYQTPRYLVIGTGKKITLECSQTMGHDKMYWYQQDPGMELHLIHYSYGVNSTEKGDLSSESTVSRIRTEHFPLTLESARPSHTSQYLCASSELMAGSDNEQFFGPGTRLTVL.

The chain is built from TRBV4-1 and TRBJ2-7; D perhaps matches TRBD2 (6 bases). This CDR3 is 14 amino acids long. Germline V gene lookup returns CDR1 MGHRA and CDR2 YSYEKL. V lost 2 bases and J lost 2, with 10 bases in between. CDR3 bases: TGCGCCAGCAGCCAAACGGGAGTTACCTACGAGCAGTACTTC. Translation gives CASSQTGVTYEQYF.

This chain joins TRBV7-9 and TRBJ2-7; TRBD1 matches 8 bases. Germline CDR1 is SEHNR and CDR2 is FQNEAQ (reference sequence). With V trimmed by 0 bases and J by 7 bases, 8 bases remained unmatched. The CDR3 contains 15 residues. CDR3 amino acids: CASSLASGQGGEQYF. In DNA, the CDR3 is TGTGCCAGCAGCTTAGCCTCAGGACAGGGAGGTGAGCAGTACTTC.

This chain uses TRBV15 with TRBJ1-1, with a possible D match to TRBD1 (6 bases). Germline CDR1 reads LNHNV; CDR2 reads YYDKDF (reference sequence). This CDR3 is 15 amino acids long. Trimming pared 2 bases from V and 2 bases from J, leaving 12 bases between. CDR3 sequence (DNA): TGTGCCACCAGCAGACCCGGGACACCAAACACTGAAGCTTTCTTT. It yields the protein CATSRPGTPNTEAFF.

The V and J genes are TRBV29-1 and TRBJ2-7; D might be TRBD1 (6 bases). The CDR3 has 11 amino acids. Germline values: CDR1 SQVTM, CDR2 ANQGSEA. Between the trimmed V and J ends, which lost 4 bases and 6 bases, there was a span of 10 bases. DNA for the CDR3: TGCAGCGTTGGTCAGGGGAGCGAGCAGTACTTC. As protein: CSVGQGSEQYF.

This rearrangement joins TRBV6-6 to TRBJ2-1; maybe TRBD2 (6 bases). V lost 0 bases to trimming and J lost 6 bases, with 12 bases between them. In germline, CDR1 is MNHNY, CDR2 SVGAGI (reference sequence). The CDR3 is made up of 15 amino acids. For the CDR3, the DNA is TGTGCCAGCAGTTACTCGGGCGGGAATCGCAATGAGCAGTTCTTC. Translating gives CASSYSGGNRNEQFF.

The chain recombines TRBV3-1 (or the pseudogene TRBV3-2) with TRBJ1-2; D is perhaps TRBD1 (5 bases). The CDR3 has 14 amino acids. CDR1 is LGHDT and CDR2 is YNNKEL in the germline V gene (reference sequence). Trimming left V 3 bases short and J 10 bases short, with 18 bases between. For the CDR3, the DNA is TGTGCCAGCAGCCAGAGGGACGGTAGAGCAGACTACACCTTC. Translating it yields CASSQRDGRADYTF.

This rearrangement joins TRBV6-2 or TRBV6-3 to TRBJ1-5, with D perhaps TRBD1 (5 bases). CDR1 and CDR2 (germline): MNHEY, SVGEGT. Trimming cost V 2 bases and J 0 bases, with 14 bases left between them. This CDR3 has 17 residues. CDR3 residues: CASSYRAGLFSNQPQHF. The CDR3 nucleotides read TGTGCCAGCAGTTACAGAGCAGGGCTGTTTAGCAATCAGCCCCAGCATTTT.

Of note for this clone: The sample has other DNA sequences that encode this CDR3 too. The CDR3 sequence: CASSFPDRGYGYTF. CDR3 in DNA: TGTGCCAGCAGCTTCCCGGACAGGGGTTATGGCTACACCTTC. The chain joins TRBV5-6 to TRBJ1-2; 9 nucleotides line up with TRBD1. The CDR3 totals 14 residues. CDR1 SGHDT and CDR2 YYEEEE come from the germline V gene. V was clipped by 2 bases and J by 5 bases; unmatched bases: 4.

This clone was counted only a few times. V gene TRBV5-1 combines with J gene TRBJ2-7, with 11 positions matching TRBD2. The V segment lost 7 bases and the J segment 2 bases; nucleotides outside the gene matches: 5. Germline-derived CDR1 and CDR2 are SGHRS and YFSETQ. This CDR3 region has 14 residues. CDR3 residues: CASRVSGGAYEQYF. The DNA for the CDR3 is TGCGCCAGCCGAGTTAGCGGGGGGGCCTACGAGCAGTACTTC.

The chain recombines TRBV28 with TRBJ1-3; the D is unclear. With 6 bases removed from V and 0 bases from J, the gap between germline ends came to 12 bases. The germline CDR1 and CDR2 sequences are MDHEN and SYDVKM. The CDR3 has 15 residues. The CDR3 coding sequence is TGTGCCAGCAGCCGGGAGGGCAGCTCTGGAAACACCATATATTTT. It yields the protein CASSREGSSGNTIYF. Together with reference TRBV28 and TRBJ1-3, the CDR3 gives the full variable domain: DVKVTQSSRYLVKRTGEKVFLECVQDMDHENMFWYRQDPGLGLRLIYFSYDVKMKEKGDIPEGYSVSREKKERFSLILESASTNQTSMYLCASSREGSSGNTIYFGEGSWLTVV.

A note on this clone: No conserved phenylalanine or tryptophan is present at the end of the CDR3, so a read error is the likely explanation. The limits of the CDR3 on the DNA are not certain, so only TCRdb's listed CDR3 is given. The J gene is TRBJ2-7, the V gene TRBV30. The CDR3 region is 12 residues in length, termini included. Germline values: CDR1 GTSNPN, CDR2 SVGIG (reference sequence). The CDR3 region is CAWNTAGGAVGY.

DNA of the CDR3: TGTGCCAGCAGCCCCCGCAATCTAGCGGGGGTGACCGGGGAGCTGTTTTTT. Its translation: CASSPRNLAGVTGELFF. The chain joins TRBV7-2 to TRBJ2-2; 10 bases align to TRBD2. The J segment lost 5 bases and the V segment lost 5 bases, leaving 11 bases of the junction unmatched. Looked up from germline, CDR1 is SGHTA and CDR2 is FQGNSA. This CDR3 has 17 amino acids.

The chain recombines TRBV4-1 with TRBJ2-7; 12 nucleotides match TRBD2. V lost 2 bases, J lost 4 bases, and 3 bases stayed unmatched. The CDR3 length is 15 residues. CDR1 is MGHRA and CDR2 is YSYEKL in the germline V gene. This CDR3 is CASSQLAGGIYEQYF. CDR3 nucleotides: TGCGCCAGCAGCCAACTAGCGGGAGGGATATACGAGCAGTACTTC.

The chain carries TRBV2 and TRBJ2-7; D might be TRBD1 (7 bases). CDR3 length: 15 residues. Germline V gene data show CDR1 as SNHLY and CDR2 as FYNNEI. Trimming removed 4 bases from V and 5 bases from J, with 18 bases in between. The CDR3 DNA is TGTGCCAGCAGTGGGGTCGCAGGGGGGCGGGACGAGCAGTACTTC. It translates to CASSGVAGGRDEQYF. Full variable domain (remainder filled in from reference TRBV2 and TRBJ2-7): EPEVTQTPSHQVTQMGQEVILRCVPISNHLYFYWYRQILGQKVEFLVSFYNNEISEKSEIFDDQFSVERPDGSNFTLKIRSTKLEDSAMYFCASSGVAGGRDEQYFGPGTRLTVT.

Only a few counts were recorded for this clone. The rearrangement uses TRBV7-9 and TRBJ2-5, with a weak D call TRBD1 (6 bases). Germline V lookup: CDR1 SEHNR, CDR2 FQNEAQ (reference sequence). Trimming pared 5 bases from V and 1 base from J, leaving 20 bases between. This CDR3 region has 17 residues. The CDR3 coding sequence is TGTGCCAGCAGCCAGACAACGACAGGAGCTCTCCAAGAGACCCAGTACTTC. Amino acid sequence: CASSQTTTGALQETQYF.

The chain uses TRBV28 and TRBJ1-1; D ambiguous. Germline CDR1 MDHEN, CDR2 SYDVKM. The V gene lost 6 bases and the J gene lost 11 bases, with 13 bases spanning the gap. CDR3 size: 11 residues. The CDR3: CASSPGRTAFF. CDR3 DNA sequence: TGTGCCAGCAGCCCCGGGAGGACGGCTTTCTTT. Full variable domain (remainder filled in from reference TRBV28 and TRBJ1-1): DVKVTQSSRYLVKRTGEKVFLECVQDMDHENMFWYRQDPGLGLRLIYFSYDVKMKEKGDIPEGYSVSREKKERFSLILESASTNQTSMYLCASSPGRTAFFGQGTRLTVV.

The V gene is TRBV2, the J gene TRBJ2-7; D call uncertain. Deletions cut 6 bases from V and 0 bases from J, with 6 bases between. The CDR3 is 12 amino acids. CDR1 is SNHLY, CDR2 FYNNEI, per germline. The CDR3 nucleotides are TGTGCCAGCAGGGTAAGCTCCTACGAGCAGTACTTC. This translates into CASRVSSYEQYF.

CDR3 DNA sequence: TGTGCCAGCTCACCCATGGCGGGTGTTTTAGAGCCCCAGCATTTT. This translates into CASSPMAGVLEPQHF. V is TRBV18 and J is TRBJ1-5; D not resolved. Trimming stripped 3 bases from V and 8 bases from J, with 17 bases between. Germline CDR1 reads KGHSH; CDR2 reads LQKENI. The CDR3 length is 15 residues. Full variable domain (remainder filled in from reference TRBV18 and TRBJ1-5): NAGVMQNPRHLVRRRGQEARLRCSPMKGHSHVYWYRQLPEEGLKFMVYLQKENIIDESGMPKERFSAEFPKEGPSILRIQQVVRGDSAAYFCASSPMAGVLEPQHFGDGTRLSIL.